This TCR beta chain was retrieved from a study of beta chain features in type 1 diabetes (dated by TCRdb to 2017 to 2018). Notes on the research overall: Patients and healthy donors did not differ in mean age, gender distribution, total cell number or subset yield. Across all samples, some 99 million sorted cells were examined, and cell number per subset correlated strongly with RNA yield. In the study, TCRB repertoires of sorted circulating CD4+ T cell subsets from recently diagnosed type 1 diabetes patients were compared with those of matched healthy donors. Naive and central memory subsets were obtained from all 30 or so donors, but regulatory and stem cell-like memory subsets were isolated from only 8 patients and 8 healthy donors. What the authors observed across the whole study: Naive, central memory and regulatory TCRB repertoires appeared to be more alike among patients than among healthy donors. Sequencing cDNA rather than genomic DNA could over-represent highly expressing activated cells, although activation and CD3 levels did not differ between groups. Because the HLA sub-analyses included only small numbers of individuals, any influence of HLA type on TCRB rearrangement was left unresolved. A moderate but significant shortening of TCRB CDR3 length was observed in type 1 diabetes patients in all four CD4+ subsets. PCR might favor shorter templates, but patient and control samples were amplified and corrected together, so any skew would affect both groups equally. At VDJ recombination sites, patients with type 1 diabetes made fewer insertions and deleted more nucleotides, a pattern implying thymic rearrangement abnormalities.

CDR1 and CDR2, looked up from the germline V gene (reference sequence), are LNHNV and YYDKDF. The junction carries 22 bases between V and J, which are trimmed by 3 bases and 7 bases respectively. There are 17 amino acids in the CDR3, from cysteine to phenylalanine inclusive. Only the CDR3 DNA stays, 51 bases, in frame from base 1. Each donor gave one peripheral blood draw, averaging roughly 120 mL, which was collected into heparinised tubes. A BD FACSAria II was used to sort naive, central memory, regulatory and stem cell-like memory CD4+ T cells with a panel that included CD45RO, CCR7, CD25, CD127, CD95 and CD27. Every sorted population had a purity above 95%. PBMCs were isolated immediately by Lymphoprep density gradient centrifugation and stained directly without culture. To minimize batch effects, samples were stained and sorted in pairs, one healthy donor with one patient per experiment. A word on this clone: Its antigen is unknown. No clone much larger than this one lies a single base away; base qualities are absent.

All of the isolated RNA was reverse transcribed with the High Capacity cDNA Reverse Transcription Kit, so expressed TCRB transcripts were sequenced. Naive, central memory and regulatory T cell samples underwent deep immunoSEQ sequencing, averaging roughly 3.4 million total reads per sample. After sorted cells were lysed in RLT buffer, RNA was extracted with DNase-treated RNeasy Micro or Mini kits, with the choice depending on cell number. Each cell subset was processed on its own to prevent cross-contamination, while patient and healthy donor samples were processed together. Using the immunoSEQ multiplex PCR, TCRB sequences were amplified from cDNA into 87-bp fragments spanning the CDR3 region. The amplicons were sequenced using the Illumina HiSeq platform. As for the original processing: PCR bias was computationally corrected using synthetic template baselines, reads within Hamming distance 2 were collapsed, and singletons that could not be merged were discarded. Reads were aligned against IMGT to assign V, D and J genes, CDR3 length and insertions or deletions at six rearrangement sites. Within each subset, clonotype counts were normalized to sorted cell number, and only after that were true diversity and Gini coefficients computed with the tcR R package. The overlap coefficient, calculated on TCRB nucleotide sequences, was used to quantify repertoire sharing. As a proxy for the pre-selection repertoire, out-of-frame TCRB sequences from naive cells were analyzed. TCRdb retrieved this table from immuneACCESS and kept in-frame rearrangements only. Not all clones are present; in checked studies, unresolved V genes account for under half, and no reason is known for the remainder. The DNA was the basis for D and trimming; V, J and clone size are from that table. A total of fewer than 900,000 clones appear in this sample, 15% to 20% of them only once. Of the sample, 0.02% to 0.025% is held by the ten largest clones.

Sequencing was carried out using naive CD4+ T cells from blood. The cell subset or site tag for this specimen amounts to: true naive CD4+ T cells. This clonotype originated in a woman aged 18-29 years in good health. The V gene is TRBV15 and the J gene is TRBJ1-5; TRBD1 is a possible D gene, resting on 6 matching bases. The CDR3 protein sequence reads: CATSSSGQFFTGQPQHF. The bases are TGTGCCACCAGCAGCTCGGGACAATTTTTTACGGGGCAGCCCCAGCATTTT.